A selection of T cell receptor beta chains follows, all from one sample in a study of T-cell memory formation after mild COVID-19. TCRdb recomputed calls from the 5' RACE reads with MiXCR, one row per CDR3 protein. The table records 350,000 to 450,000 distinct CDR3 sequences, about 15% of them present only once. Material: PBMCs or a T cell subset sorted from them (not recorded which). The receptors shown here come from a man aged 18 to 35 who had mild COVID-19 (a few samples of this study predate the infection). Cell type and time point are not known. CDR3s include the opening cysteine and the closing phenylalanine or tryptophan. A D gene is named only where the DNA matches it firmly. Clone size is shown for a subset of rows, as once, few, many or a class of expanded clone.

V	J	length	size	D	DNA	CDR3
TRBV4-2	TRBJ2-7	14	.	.	TGTGCCAGCAGCCAAGATGGGGCGACCTACGAGCAGTACTTC	CASSQDGATYEQYF
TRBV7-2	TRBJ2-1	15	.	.	TGTGCCAGCAGCTTCTTGGGACTCCAGGAGTACGAGCAGTTCTTC	CASSFLGLQEYEQFF
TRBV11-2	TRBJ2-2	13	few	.	TGTGCCAGCAGCTTTTATGCGACCGGGGAGCTGTTTTTT	CASSFYATGELFF
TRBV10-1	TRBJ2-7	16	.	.	TGCGCCAGCAGCCCTCCTCCTGGGGGAAGCTCCTACGAGCAGTACTTC	CASSPPPGGSSYEQYF
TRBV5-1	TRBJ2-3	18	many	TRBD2	TGCGCCAGCAGCTTGGGTCCTAGCGGGGGGGCAGGGACAGATACGCAGTATTTT	CASSLGPSGGAGTDTQYF
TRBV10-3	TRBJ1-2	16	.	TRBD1	TGTGCCATCAGGGTAGTCGACGGGACAGGGTTGCATGGCTACACCTTC	CAIRVVDGTGLHGYTF
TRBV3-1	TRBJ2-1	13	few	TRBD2	TGTGCCACCAAAGGACTAGCGGGCAATGAGCAGTTCTTC	CATKGLAGNEQFF
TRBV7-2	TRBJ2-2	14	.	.	TGTGCCAGCAGCGACAGGTCGAACACCGGGGAGCTGTTTTTT	CASSDRSNTGELFF
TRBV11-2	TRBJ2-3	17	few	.	TGTGCCAGCAGCTGGACGGGACATCCCGGGCAGTCAGATACGCAGTATTTT	CASSWTGHPGQSDTQYF
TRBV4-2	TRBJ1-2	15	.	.	TGTGCCAGCAGCCAAGATATGAGTTCTAACTATGGCTACACCTTC	CASSQDMSSNYGYTF
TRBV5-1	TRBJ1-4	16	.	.	TGCGCCAGCAGCTTAAGGCAGAACGCCGATAATGAAAAACTGTTTTTT	CASSLRQNADNEKLFF
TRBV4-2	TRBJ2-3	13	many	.	TGTGCCAGCAGCCACAACCCCACAGATACGCAGTATTTT	CASSHNPTDTQYF
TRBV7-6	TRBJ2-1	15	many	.	TGTGCCAGCGGGCCGGACAGCAGCTCCTACAATGAGCAGTTCTTC	CASGPDSSSYNEQFF
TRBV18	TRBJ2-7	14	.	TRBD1	TGTGCCAGCTCAATATACAGGGGGCACGACGAGCAGTACTTC	CASSIYRGHDEQYF
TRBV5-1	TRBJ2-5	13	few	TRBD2	TGCGCCAGCAGTAAAGAGCGGGGAGAGACCCAGTACTTC	CASSKERGETQYF
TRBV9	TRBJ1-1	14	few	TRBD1	TGTGCCAGCAGCATACAGACAGGGGGCACTGAAGCTTTCTTT	CASSIQTGGTEAFF
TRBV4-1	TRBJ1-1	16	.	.	TGCGCCAGCAGCCGTTGTACAGGCGACTCGAACACTGAAGCTTTCTTT	CASSRCTGDSNTEAFF
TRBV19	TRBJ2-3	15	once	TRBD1	TGTGCCAGTAGCGACAGGGGCTCTAGCACAGATACGCAGTATTTT	CASSDRGSSTDTQYF
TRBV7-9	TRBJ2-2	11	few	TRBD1	TGTGCCAACAGGGGTGCCGGGGAGCTGTTTTTT	CANRGAGELFF
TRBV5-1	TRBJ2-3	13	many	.	TGCGCCAGCAATAGGGCCAACACAGATACGCAGTATTTT	CASNRANTDTQYF
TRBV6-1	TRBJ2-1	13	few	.	TGTGCCAGCAGTGAAGTTGGGTACAATGAGCAGTTCTTC	CASSEVGYNEQFF
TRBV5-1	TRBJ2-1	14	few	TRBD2	TGCGCCAGCAGCTTACTGGGGGGGGTAAATGAGCAGTTCTTC	CASSLLGGVNEQFF
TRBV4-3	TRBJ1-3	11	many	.	TGCGCCAGCAGCCAGGGAAACACCATATATTTT	CASSQGNTIYF
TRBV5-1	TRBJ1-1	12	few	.	TGCGCCAGCAGCTTGGACAGGTTTGAAGCTTTCTTT	CASSLDRFEAFF
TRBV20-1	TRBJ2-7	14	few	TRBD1	TGCAGTGCTAGAGATGAGGGGGCCAGCTACGAGCAGTACTTC	CSARDEGASYEQYF
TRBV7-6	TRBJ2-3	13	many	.	TGTGCCAGCAGCTTAGGCCGTCTAGATACGCAGTATTTT	CASSLGRLDTQYF
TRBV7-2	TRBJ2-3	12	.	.	TGTGCCAGCAGCCTCCGAAATCGTACGCAGTATTTT	CASSLRNRTQYF
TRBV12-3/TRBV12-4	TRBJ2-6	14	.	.	TGTGCCATTCAGAGGGGGTCTGGGGCCAACGTCCTGACTTTC	CAIQRGSGANVLTF
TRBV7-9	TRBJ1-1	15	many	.	TGTGCCAGCAGCTTAGTGTCCGGGAGTACCACTGAAGCTTTCTTT	CASSLVSGSTTEAFF
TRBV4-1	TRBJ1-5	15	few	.	TGCGCCAGCAGCCATCCCGGGGTAGAGGTTCGGCCCCAGCATTTT	CASSHPGVEVRPQHF
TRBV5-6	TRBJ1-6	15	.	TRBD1	TGTGCCAGCAGCTGGGGGGACAGCACGAATTCACCCCTCCACTTT	CASSWGDSTNSPLHF
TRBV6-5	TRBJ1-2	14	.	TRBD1	TGTGCCAGCAGTTACGGGGGACAGGGGTATGGCTACACCTTC	CASSYGGQGYGYTF
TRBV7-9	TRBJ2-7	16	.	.	TGTGCCAGCAGCCCCCCCCGCCGGGATGAGCCGTACGAGCAGTACTTC	CASSPPRRDEPYEQYF
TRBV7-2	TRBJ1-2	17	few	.	TGTGCCAGCAGCTTAGCGTCACACCGAAGGGGCCACTATGGCTACACCTTC	CASSLASHRRGHYGYTF
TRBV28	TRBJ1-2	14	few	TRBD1	TGTGCCAGCAGTAAGACACAGGGGCCCTATGGCTACACCTTC	CASSKTQGPYGYTF
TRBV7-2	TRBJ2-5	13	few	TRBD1	TGTGCCAGCAGCTACGACAGGGGGAGGACCCAGTACTTC	CASSYDRGRTQYF
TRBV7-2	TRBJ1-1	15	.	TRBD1	TGTGCCAGCAGCTGGGGGACAGTATACAACACTGAAGCTTTCTTT	CASSWGTVYNTEAFF
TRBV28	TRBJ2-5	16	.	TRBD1	TGTGCCAGCAGTTTTGAGGACAGGGGGCGGGTTGGGACCCAGTACTTC	CASSFEDRGRVGTQYF
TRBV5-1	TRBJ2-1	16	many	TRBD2	TGCGCCAGCAGCTTGACTAGCGGGGCATTGGTAAATGAGCAGTTCTTC	CASSLTSGALVNEQFF
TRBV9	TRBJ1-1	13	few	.	TGTGCCAGCAGCGTCCACTCGAACACTGAAGCTTTCTTT	CASSVHSNTEAFF
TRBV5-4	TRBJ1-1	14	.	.	TGTGCCAGCAGCTTGGGCGGGAGGGACACTGAAGCTTTCTTT	CASSLGGRDTEAFF
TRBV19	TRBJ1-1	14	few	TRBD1	TGTGCCAGTACGCTCGGGACAGGGCAGGGTGAAGCTTTCTTT	CASTLGTGQGEAFF
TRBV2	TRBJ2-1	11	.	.	.	CASSFGTGSFF
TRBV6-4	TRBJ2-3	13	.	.	TGTGCCAGCAGTCGGGAGTACCGGGATACGCAGTATTTT	CASSREYRDTQYF
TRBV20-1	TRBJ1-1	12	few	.	TGCAGTGCTAGTGGCAGGGACACTGAAGCTTTCTTT	CSASGRDTEAFF
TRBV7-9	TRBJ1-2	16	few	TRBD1	TGTGCCAGCAGCCCATGGAGACAGGGGACTAACTATGGCTACACCTTC	CASSPWRQGTNYGYTF
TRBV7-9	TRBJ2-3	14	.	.	TGTGCCAGCAATGGGGGGCCGAGCACAGATACGCAGTATTTT	CASNGGPSTDTQYF
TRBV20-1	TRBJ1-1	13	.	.	TGCAGTGTTAGGGCGACAGGGAACACTGAAGCTTTCTTT	CSVRATGNTEAFF
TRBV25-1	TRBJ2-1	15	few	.	TGTGCCAGCAGTCGCGGGACCGCCCTGGCCAATGAGCAGTTCTTC	CASSRGTALANEQFF
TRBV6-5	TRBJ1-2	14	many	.	TGTGCCAGCAGTTACTCCGTCAGGACGGGAGGCTACACCTTC	CASSYSVRTGGYTF
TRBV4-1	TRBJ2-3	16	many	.	TGCGCCAGCAGCCAAGCACCTTGGGCCACTACAGATACGCAGTATTTT	CASSQAPWATTDTQYF
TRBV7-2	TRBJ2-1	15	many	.	TGTGCCAGCAGCTTTGGGGGATTCTCCTACAATGAGCAGTTCTTC	CASSFGGFSYNEQFF
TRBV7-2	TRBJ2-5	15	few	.	TGTGCCAGCAGCTTGGGGGCGGGCTCGGGGGAGACCCAGTACTTC	CASSLGAGSGETQYF
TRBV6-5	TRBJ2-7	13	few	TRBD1	TGTGCCACCGGGACAGGACCGACCTACGAGCAGTACTTC	CATGTGPTYEQYF